These 9 T cell receptor beta chains came from one sample sequenced in a study of shared clonotypes between healthy human individuals. It was CD45RO-negative cells, positively selected for CCR7, that made up naive CD8 cells, with terminally differentiated effector memory CD45RA+ cells excluded. Profiling relied on immunoSEQ multiplex PCR, and the TCRdb table lists in-frame clones only, not all of them. This sample carries about 2,200,000 clones, 90% to 95% of them seen once, and the ten largest clones take roughly 1.7%. The specimen sequenced was naive CD8+ T cells from PBMCs. The receptor set was obtained from a man between 18 and 29 years old in good health. Some clones in this sample may be carry-over from other donors' samples.

The chain is built from TRBV5-6 and TRBJ1-1; D gene uncertain. V was cut by 0 bases and J by 3 bases, with 12 bases left in between. From germline, CDR1 is SGHDT and CDR2 YYEEEE. CDR3 length: 15 amino acids. Here the CDR3 DNA reads TGTGCCAGCAGCTTGGGGATGGGCAGTGACACTGAAGCTTTCTTT. It encodes CASSLGMGSDTEAFF.

This chain connects TRBV10-3 to TRBJ2-7; possible D gene TRBD1, 5 bases. CDR1 ENHRY and CDR2 SYGVKD come from the germline V gene. This CDR3 spans 13 amino acids. Trimming took 10 bases from V and 5 from J, leaving 18 bases between them. This CDR3 reads CATAWGRADEQYF. The CDR3 bases are TGTGCCACCGCCTGGGGCAGGGCTGACGAGCAGTACTTC.

The V gene is TRBV9, the J gene TRBJ2-1; TRBD2 aligns across 7 bases. With V trimmed by 1 base and J by 8 bases, 12 bases remained unmatched. The CDR3 is 16 residues long. Germline V CDR1 and CDR2: SGDLS, YYNGEE. This CDR3 reads CASSVKQVGGPDEQFF. The CDR3 nucleotides are TGTGCCAGCAGCGTAAAACAGGTGGGAGGGCCGGATGAGCAGTTCTTC.

This chain uses TRBV6-6 with TRBJ1-3; the D gene is possibly TRBD1 (6 bases). Trimming stripped 7 bases from V and 0 bases from J, with 13 bases between. From germline, CDR1 is MNHNY and CDR2 SVGAGI (reference sequence). CDR3 length: 15 amino acids. In DNA, the CDR3 is TGTGCCAGCACTCAAGGACAGTTCTCTGGAAACACCATATATTTT. Protein product: CASTQGQFSGNTIYF.

The rearrangement uses TRBV4-3 and TRBJ2-2, with TRBD1 matching 9 bases. V shed 4 bases and J 4 bases; nucleotides not matched to a gene: 7. Germline values: CDR1 LGHNA, CDR2 YSLEER. The CDR3 length is 16 residues. DNA for the CDR3: TGCGCCAGCAGCCCCGGGACAGGGATGACCACCGGGGAGCTGTTTTTT. It codes for CASSPGTGMTTGELFF.

Here the CDR3 DNA reads TGTGCCAGCAGTATCCCGGGACAGGCAACAATAGCCAAAAACATTCAGTACTTC. Its protein product is CASSIPGQATIAKNIQYF. The chain couples TRBV2 to TRBJ2-4; 8 positions match TRBD1. The V gene's germline CDR1 is SNHLY and CDR2 FYNNEI. The CDR3 has 18 residues. The V and J ends lost 5 bases and 0 bases, in that order; junction bases with no gene match: 12.

About this clone itself: One junction end does not reproduce the germline sequence, and a read error may be involved. The CDR3: CASGQTYLTSGSNEQYF. DNA for the CDR3: TGTGCCAGCGGCCAAACTTATCTGACTAGCGGGAGCAACGAGCAGTACTTC. The gene calls are TRBV4-2 and TRBJ2-7, with 12 bases identical to TRBD2. The CDR3 is 17 amino acids. Germline-derived CDR1 and CDR2 are LGHNA and YNFKEQ.

The chain has TRBV28 and TRBJ2-7, with a tentative D call TRBD2 (5 bases). V lost 1 base and J lost 2, with 9 bases in between. The CDR3 totals 14 residues. The germline V gene has CDR1 MDHEN and CDR2 SYDVKM. CDR3 sequence: CASSLSGEPYEQYF. CDR3 bases: TGTGCCAGCAGTTTATCCGGGGAACCCTACGAGCAGTACTTC.

This chain links TRBV5-5 with TRBJ2-7; D may be TRBD2 (6 bases). In germline, CDR1 is SGHKS, CDR2 YYEKEE (reference sequence). The CDR3 consists of 15 residues. V lost 4 bases to trimming and J lost 1 base, with 15 bases between them. The CDR3 nucleotides read TGTGCCAGCAGCCAGGACTACAACCTTTCCTACGAGCAGTACTTC. It yields the protein CASSQDYNLSYEQYF.